Following are 6 T cell receptor beta chains from one sample sequenced in a study of metastatic and nonmetastatic thyroid tumors. TCRdb re-called clones from the PCR reads using MiXCR. The sample includes 40,000 to 55,000 clones, around a sixth of them seen just once. Before thyroid surgery, none of the patients had received any treatment. The sample comprised blood. Receptor source: a female donor with papillary thyroid cancer or a benign thyroid nodule (not recorded which). Some clones in this sample may be carry-over from other donors' samples.

V and J are TRBV6-2 or TRBV6-3 and TRBJ1-5; 11 bases map to TRBD1. V lost 0 bases and J lost 4; bases outside the gene matches: 8. CDR3 length equals 18 residues. The germline V gene encodes CDR1 MNHEY and CDR2 SVGEGT. For the CDR3, the DNA is TGTGCCAGCAGTTACTCGGGGGACAGGGGGATTCGTAATCAGCCCCAGCATTTT. Translated, it gives CASSYSGDRGIRNQPQHF.

This clone was observed many times. As DNA, the CDR3 is TGTGCTAGTGGTTTGGAAGCGGGAGAGGGAACCGGGGAGCTGTTTTTT. Amino acid sequence: CASGLEAGEGTGELFF. V is TRBV12-5 and J is TRBJ2-2; 8 nucleotides agree with TRBD2. Germline CDR1 is LGHNT and CDR2 is FRNRAP. The CDR3 is 16 residues long. V was pared by 1 base and J by 5 bases, with 6 bases of the junction left unmatched.

A note on this clone: At one of its ends the junction is not consistent with the germline gene, which may arise from a read error. The chain has TRBV11-1 and TRBJ2-1, with no clear D. The CDR3 totals 16 residues. CDR1 is SGHAT, CDR2 FQDESV, per germline (reference sequence). The CDR3 region has the DNA TGTGCCAGCATCTTACCAGCGTGGAGCTCCTACAATGAGCAGTTCTTC. This translates into CASILPAWSSYNEQFF. Filled out from reference TRBV11-1 and TRBJ2-1, the complete variable domain reads EAEVAQSPRYKITEKSQAVAFWCDPISGHATLYWYRQILGQGPELLVQFQDESVVDDSQLPKDRFSAERLKGVDSTLKIQPAELGDSAMYLCASILPAWSSYNEQFFGPGTRLTVL.

This chain connects TRBV29-1 to TRBJ2-3, with 10 nucleotides matching TRBD2. CDR3 length: 15 residues. CDR1 is SQVTM, CDR2 ANQGSEA, per germline. V lost 4 bases, J lost 6 bases, and 10 bases stayed unmatched. Here the CDR3 reads CSVVKSGTSEDTQYF. The CDR3 DNA is TGCAGCGTTGTAAAATCCGGGACTAGCGAGGATACGCAGTATTTT.

The table lists this clone with many counts. V and J are TRBV19 and TRBJ2-3; D unclear. Germline assignment: CDR1 LNHDA and CDR2 SQIVND (reference sequence). Trimming removed 3 bases at V and 0 bases at J, with 16 bases between. The CDR3 covers 17 residues. CDR3 sequence (DNA): TGTGCCAGTAGTATTTTCGGTCAAATTTTTAGCACAGATACGCAGTATTTT. This sequence encodes CASSIFGQIFSTDTQYF.

The table lists this clone with many counts. The chain is built from TRBV30 and TRBJ1-4; 7 nucleotides agree with TRBD1. Germline V gene lookup returns CDR1 GTSNPN and CDR2 SVGIG (reference sequence). Trimming at V came to 1 base and at J to 5 bases, leaving 7 bases not matched to a gene. This CDR3 has 15 residues. The CDR3, as DNA: TGTGCCTGGAGTGGCCGGGACAGTGGAAATGAAAAACTGTTTTTT. Encoded protein: CAWSGRDSGNEKLFF. The complete variable domain, with remaining parts taken from reference TRBV30 and TRBJ1-4, reads SQTIHQWPATLVQPVGSPLSLECTVEGTSNPNLYWYRQAAGRGLQLLFYSVGIGQISSEVPQNLSASRPQDRQFILSSKKLLLSDSGFYLCAWSGRDSGNEKLFFGSGTQLSVL.